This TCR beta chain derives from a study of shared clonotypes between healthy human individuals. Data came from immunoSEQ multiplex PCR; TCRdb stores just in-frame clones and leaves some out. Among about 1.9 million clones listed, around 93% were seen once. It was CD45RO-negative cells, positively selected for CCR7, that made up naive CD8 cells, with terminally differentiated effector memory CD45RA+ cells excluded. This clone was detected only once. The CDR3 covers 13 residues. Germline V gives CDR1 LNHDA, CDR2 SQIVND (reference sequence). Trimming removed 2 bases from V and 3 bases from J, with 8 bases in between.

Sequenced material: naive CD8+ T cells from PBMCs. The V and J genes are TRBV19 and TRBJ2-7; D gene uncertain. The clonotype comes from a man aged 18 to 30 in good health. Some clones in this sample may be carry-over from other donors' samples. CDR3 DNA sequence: TGTGCCAGTAGTATATACGTAAGCTACGAGCAGTACTTC. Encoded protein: CASSIYVSYEQYF.